The T cell receptor beta chain described here comes from a study of CD8 T cells in Susac syndrome. This CDR3 region has 17 residues. V lost 1 base and J 5 bases, leaving 20 bases between the germline ends. Per the germline V gene, CDR1 is MGHRA and CDR2 is YSYEKL. Sequencing of TCR beta was performed on blood CD8+ and CD4+ T cells. Random hexamers served to reverse transcribe roughly 0.45 to 1 ug RNA. Across 54 Vbeta and 13 Jbeta, immunoSEQ multiplex PCR amplified TCR beta CDR3. One entry per CDR3 protein results from TCRdb running MiXCR on the immunoSEQ multiplex PCR reads. There are some 250,000 distinct CDR3 sequences in the sample; almost 97% occur only once, and 0.1% lies in the top ten.

Sequencing was carried out using CD4+ T cells from PBMCs. The source of this sequence is a human donor with Susac syndrome. The chain links TRBV4-1 to TRBJ2-5, with D perhaps TRBD2 (5 bases). Here the CDR3 reads CASSQVAGRSGGETQYF. CDR3 nucleotide sequence: TGCGCCAGCAGCCAAGTGGCAGGCAGGAGCGGTGGGGAGACCCAGTACTTC.